This T cell receptor (beta chain) was observed in a study of T cells after yellow fever vaccination. This clonotype was observed at least ten times. Its specificity is unknown. A single record per CDR3 protein comes from TCRdb applying MiXCR to the 5' RACE reads. The sample holds some 250,000 distinct CDR3 sequences, about 3.7% seen once. The V gene's germline CDR1 is SEHNR and CDR2 FQNEAQ (reference sequence). V was trimmed by 3 bases and J by 0 bases, leaving 12 bases between them. There are 16 residues in the CDR3. Study-wide results and limits: Few clonotypes appeared in both CD4 and CD8 compartments. Once the booster was given, most primary-vaccination clones reappeared, at approximately 97% for CD4 and roughly 91% for CD8.

The chain joins TRBV7-9 to TRBJ1-5; the D gene is possibly TRBD1 (5 bases). The TCR was taken from a man aged 18 to 29 who received the YFV17D yellow fever vaccine. The source material was PBMCs, sampled 15 days after the yellow fever booster vaccination. This CDR3 reads CASSFGTVYSNQPQHF. The CDR3 nucleotides read TGTGCCAGCAGCTTTGGGACGGTTTATAGCAATCAGCCCCAGCATTTT.